This TCR beta chain was sequenced for a study of blood T cell repertoires in COVID-19. The CDR3 spans 15 residues. J lost 5 bases, V lost 7 bases, and 9 bases had no gene match. In germline, CDR1 is SNHLY, CDR2 FYNNEI. Generated by immunoSEQ multiplex PCR, the TCRdb table keeps only in-frame clones and is missing some. The table has 65,000 to 80,000 clones, about nine tenths seen once. The receptor comes from a man aged 30 to 45 with acute or convalescent COVID-19. The rearrangement uses TRBV2 and TRBJ2-7; 12 bases fit TRBD2. Material for sequencing was peripheral blood. The CDR3 nucleotides are TGTGCCAGCACCCAAGCTAGCGGGGGGGCTGACGAGCAGTACGTC. Amino acid sequence: CASTQASGGADEQYV.